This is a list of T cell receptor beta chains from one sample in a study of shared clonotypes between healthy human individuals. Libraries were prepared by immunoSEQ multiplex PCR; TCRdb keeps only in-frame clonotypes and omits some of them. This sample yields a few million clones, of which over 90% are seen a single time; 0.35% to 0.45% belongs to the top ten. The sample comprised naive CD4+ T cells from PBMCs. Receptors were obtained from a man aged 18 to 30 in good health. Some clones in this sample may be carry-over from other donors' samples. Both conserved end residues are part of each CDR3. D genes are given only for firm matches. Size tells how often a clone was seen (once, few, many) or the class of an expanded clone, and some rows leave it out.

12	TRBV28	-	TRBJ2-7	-	TGTGCCAGCGCAGGTGGCGGGCGCGAGCAGTACTTC	CASAGGGREQYF
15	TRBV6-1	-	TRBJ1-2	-	TGTGCCAGCAGTGAAGGGACGCCACCACTTTATGGCTACACCTTC	CASSEGTPPLYGYTF
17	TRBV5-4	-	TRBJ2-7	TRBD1	TGTGCCAGCAGCATGGGGCGAGGACAGGGCAGCTCCTACGAGCAGTACTTC	CASSMGRGQGSSYEQYF
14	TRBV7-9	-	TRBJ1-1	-	TGTGCCAGCAGCCCCGTTGGGGGCGGCACTGAAGCTTTCTTT	CASSPVGGGTEAFF
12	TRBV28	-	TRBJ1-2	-	TGTGCCAGCAGTCTGGCGACCTATGGCTACACCTTC	CASSLATYGYTF
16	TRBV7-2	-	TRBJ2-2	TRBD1	TGTGCCAGCAGCTCAAGACAGGGGCCCTATAGCGGGGAGCTGTTTTTT	CASSSRQGPYSGELFF
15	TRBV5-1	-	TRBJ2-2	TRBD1	TGCGCCAGCAGCTTCAACAGGGGGCTAACCGGGGAGCTGTTTTTT	CASSFNRGLTGELFF
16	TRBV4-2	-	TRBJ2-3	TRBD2	TGTGCCAGCAGCCGGACTAGCGGGCAAAGCACAGATACGCAGTATTTT	CASSRTSGQSTDTQYF
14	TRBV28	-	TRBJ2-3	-	TGTGCCAGCAGTTCGCTAGCTCCCACAGATACGCAGTATTTT	CASSSLAPTDTQYF
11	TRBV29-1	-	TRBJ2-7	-	TGCAGCGTCACCGGCCAGTACGAGCAGTACTTC	CSVTGQYEQYF
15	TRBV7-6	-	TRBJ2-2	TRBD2	TGTGCCAGCAGCTCAAGCGGGAGGGGGACCGGGGAGCTGTTTTTT	CASSSSGRGTGELFF
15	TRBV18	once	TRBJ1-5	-	TGTGCCAGCTCACGGGCGGGGGAAGGGTCTCAGCCCCAGCATTTT	CASSRAGEGSQPQHF
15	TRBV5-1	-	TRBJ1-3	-	TGCGCCAGCAGCCCTGAGAGTTCCTCTGGAAACACCATATATTTT	CASSPESSSGNTIYF
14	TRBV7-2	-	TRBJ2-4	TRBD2	TGTGCCAGCAGTACTAGCGGGCCGCCGGGCATTCAGTACTTC	CASSTSGPPGIQYF
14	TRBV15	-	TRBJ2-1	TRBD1	TGTGCCACCAGCAGAGTCCAGGGGGCAAATGAGCAGTTCTTC	CATSRVQGANEQFF
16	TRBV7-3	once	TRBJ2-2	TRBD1	TGTGCCAGCAGCTTCCCGGGACAGGGGAACACCGGGGAGCTGTTTTTT	CASSFPGQGNTGELFF
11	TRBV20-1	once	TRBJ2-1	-	TGCAGTGCTAGGACCCTGCGTGAGCAGTTCTTC	CSARTLREQFF
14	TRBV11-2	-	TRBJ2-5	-	TGTGCCAGCAGCTTATCGCGACGGCAAGAGACCCAGTACTTC	CASSLSRRQETQYF
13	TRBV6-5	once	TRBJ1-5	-	TGTGCCAGCAGTGTGACAGGTTTCGGGCCCCAGCATTTT	CASSVTGFGPQHF
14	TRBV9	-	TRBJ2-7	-	TGTGCCAGCAGCGTAGTCGGGTCTCCCAACGAGCAGTACTTC	CASSVVGSPNEQYF
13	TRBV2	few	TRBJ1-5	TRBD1	TGTGCCAGCAGCGGACAGGGAAATCAGCCCCAGCATTTT	CASSGQGNQPQHF
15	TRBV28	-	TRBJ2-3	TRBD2	TGTGCCAGCAGTTTAGCGGGAGGCATCCGTGGGGGGCAGTATTTT	CASSLAGGIRGGQYF
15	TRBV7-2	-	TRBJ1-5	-	TGTGCCAGCAGCTTAATAGGAGATAGCAATCAGCCCCAGCATTTT	CASSLIGDSNQPQHF
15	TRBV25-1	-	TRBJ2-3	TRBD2	TGTGCCAGCAGTCGCGGGACTAGCGGCCCAGATACGCAGTATTTT	CASSRGTSGPDTQYF
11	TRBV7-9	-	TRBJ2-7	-	TGTGCCAGCAGCCAAGTCTACGAGCAGTACTTC	CASSQVYEQYF
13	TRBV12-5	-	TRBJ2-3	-	TGTGCTACCGCACGGGGTACCACAGATACGCAGTATTTT	CATARGTTDTQYF
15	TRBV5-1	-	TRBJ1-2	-	TGCGCCAGCAGCTTGGTTCCAGGACCCAACTATGGCTACACCTTC	CASSLVPGPNYGYTF
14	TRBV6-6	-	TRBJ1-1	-	TGTGCCAGCAGTATTCTTGAGAGGAGCACTGAAGCTTTCTTT	CASSILERSTEAFF
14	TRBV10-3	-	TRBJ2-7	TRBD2	TGTGCCATCAGTGCCCAGACTAGCGGATACGAGCAGTACTTC	CAISAQTSGYEQYF
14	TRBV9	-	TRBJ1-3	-	TGTGCCAGCAGCGTAAGTCCCACGGGAAACACCATATATTTT	CASSVSPTGNTIYF
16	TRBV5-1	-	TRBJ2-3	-	TGCGCCAGCAGCTTGGGACTGCGGCACAACACAGATACGCAGTATTTT	CASSLGLRHNTDTQYF
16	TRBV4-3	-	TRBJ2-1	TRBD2	TGCGCCAGCAGCCAAGACACGGGACTAGCGGGCAGGGAGCAGTTCTTC	CASSQDTGLAGREQFF
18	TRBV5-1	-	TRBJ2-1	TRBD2	TGCGCCAGCAGTGGAGCCACTAGCGGGAGGGCCCAGTACAATGAGCAGTTCTTC	CASSGATSGRAQYNEQFF
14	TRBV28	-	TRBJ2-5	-	TGTGCCAGCAGTTTAACAGCCTTACAAGAGACCCAGTACTTC	CASSLTALQETQYF
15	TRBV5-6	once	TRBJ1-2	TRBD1	TGTGCCAGCAGCATTTCCGGGACAGGGGGCCGTGGCTACACCTTC	CASSISGTGGRGYTF
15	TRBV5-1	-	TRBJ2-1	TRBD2	TGCGCCAGCAGAGCTAGCGGCAGCTCCTACAATGAGCAGTTCTTC	CASRASGSSYNEQFF
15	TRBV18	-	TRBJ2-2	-	TGTGCCAGCTCACAAGGAAGGGGGAACACCGGGGAGCTGTTTTTT	CASSQGRGNTGELFF
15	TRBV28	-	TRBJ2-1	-	TGTGCCAGCAGTTTACCCAGCCCCTTGGGCAATGAGCAGTTCTTC	CASSLPSPLGNEQFF
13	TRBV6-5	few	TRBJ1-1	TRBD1	TGTGCCACCGGCGCAGGGGGGGACACTGAAGCTTTCTTT	CATGAGGDTEAFF
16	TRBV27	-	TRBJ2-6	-	TGTGCCAGCCGAGGGGGAGGGAAACTCGGGGCCAACGTCCTGACTTTC	CASRGGGKLGANVLTF
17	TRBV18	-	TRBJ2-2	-	TGTGCCAGCTCACCAATCAATGCCAAGGTCACCACCGGGGAGCTGTTTTTT	CASSPINAKVTTGELFF
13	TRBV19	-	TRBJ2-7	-	TGTGCCAGTAGCCCCGTCTTGGTAGGAGAGCAGTACTTC	CASSPVLVGEQYF
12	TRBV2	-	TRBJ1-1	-	TGTGCCAGCAATTTGGTGAACACTGAAGCTTTCTTT	CASNLVNTEAFF
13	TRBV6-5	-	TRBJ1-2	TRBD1	TGTGCCAGCACCATGGGACAGAACTATGGCTACACCTTC	CASTMGQNYGYTF
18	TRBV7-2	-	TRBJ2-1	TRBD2	TGTGCCAGCAGCTTTGTCCCTTCAGGACTAGCGGGTTTCAATGAGCAGTTCTTC	CASSFVPSGLAGFNEQFF
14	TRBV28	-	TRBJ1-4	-	TGTGCCAGCAGTTCTTATGGGGTAGGAGAAAAACTGTTTTTT	CASSSYGVGEKLFF
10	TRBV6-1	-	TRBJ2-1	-	TGTGCCAGCAGGGAGCATGAGCAGTTCTTC	CASREHEQFF
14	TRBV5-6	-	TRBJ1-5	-	TGTGCCAGCAGCCGGAGGGGGTGGGATCAGCCCCAGCATTTT	CASSRRGWDQPQHF
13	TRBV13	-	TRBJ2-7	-	TGTGCCAGCAGCTTAGACCCACAGGGTCGGCAGTACTTC	CASSLDPQGRQYF
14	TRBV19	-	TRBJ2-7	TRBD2	TGTGCCAGTAGCACTAGCGGGGGATACTACGAGCAGTACTTC	CASSTSGGYYEQYF
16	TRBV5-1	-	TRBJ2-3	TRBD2	TGCGCCAGCAGCTTCGGACTAGCGGCCTACACAGATACGCAGTATTTT	CASSFGLAAYTDTQYF
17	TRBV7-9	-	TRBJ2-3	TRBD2	TGTGCCAGCAGCTTATGGGGTAGCGGGAGCCCCACAGATACGCAGTATTTT	CASSLWGSGSPTDTQYF
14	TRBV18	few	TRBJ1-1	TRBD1	TGTGCCAGCTCAATGCGGACAGGGAGTTTCGAAGCTTTCTTT	CASSMRTGSFEAFF